The 17 T cell receptor beta chains listed next were all sequenced from one sample in a study of Graves' ophthalmopathy and Graves' hyperthyroidism (dated by TCRdb to between 2017 and 2018). Sequencing instrument: Illumina HiSeq 2000. TCR beta CDR3 regions were amplified from RNA transcripts for repertoire sequencing. The first round of RT-PCR was done with HTBI primers and the Qiagen OneStep RT-PCR kit, and was followed by a second round of multiplex PCR, then size selection and purification. TCRdb took the public reads, trimmed them with fastp at Q25, ran MiXCR for clone calling and kept in-frame beta chains. Records with the same CDR3 protein are collapsed into one entry carrying the most frequent genes and DNA. The sample table contains over 150,000 distinct CDR3 sequences; only one count was recorded for over 35% of them. The ten largest clones add up to approximately 6.3% of the sample. Sequenced sample: peripheral blood. These receptors were obtained from a middle-aged woman with Graves' ophthalmopathy. Donor details come from another sample of the same person, matched by shared clones.

This clonotype was observed at least ten times. The V gene is TRBV3-1, the J gene TRBJ2-7; D is perhaps TRBD1 (6 bases). V lost 0 bases to trimming and J lost 0 bases, with 9 bases between them. Germline-derived CDR1 and CDR2 are LGHDT and YNNKEL (reference sequence). There are 15 residues in the CDR3. CDR3 loop: CASSQDPDSSYEQYF. The CDR3 DNA reads as TGTGCCAGCAGCCAAGATCCGGACAGCTCCTACGAGCAGTACTTC.

At least ten counts were recorded for this clonotype. The V and J genes are TRBV19 and TRBJ1-2; TRBD1 agrees at 9 bases. The length of the CDR3 is 13 residues. V gave up 7 bases and J gave up 4 bases; unmatched junction bases: 4. Germline assignment: CDR1 LNHDA and CDR2 SQIVND (reference sequence). CDR3 sequence reads: CASTETGGYGYTF. The CDR3 DNA sequence: TGTGCCAGTACCGAGACAGGGGGCTATGGCTACACCTTC. Full variable domain (outside the CDR3, taken from reference TRBV19 and TRBJ1-2): DGGITQSPKYLFRKEGQNVTLSCEQNLNHDAMYWYRQDPGQGLRLIYYSQIVNDFQKGDIAEGYSVSREKKESFPLTVTSAQKNPTAFYLCASTETGGYGYTFGSGTRLTVV.

The chain links TRBV15 to TRBJ2-7, with a possible D match to TRBD2 (5 bases). Germline V gives CDR1 LNHNV, CDR2 YYDKDF (reference sequence). CDR3 length equals 15 residues. The germline V and J ends were trimmed by 0 bases and 3 bases, with 12 bases remaining between them. DNA for the CDR3: TGTGCCACCAGCAGAGATGGCAGGACTGGCTACGAGCAGTACTTC. This gives the protein CATSRDGRTGYEQYF.

The chain couples TRBV4-2 to TRBJ1-1, with D hard to call. The V end was cut by 6 bases, the J end by 11 bases, with 19 bases between. This CDR3 is 13 amino acids long. The germline V gene has CDR1 LGHNA and CDR2 YNFKEQ. CDR3: CASSLIGRQEAFF. The CDR3 DNA follows: TGTGCCAGCAGTTTAATAGGCAGGCAAGAGGCTTTCTTT.

This clonotype was seen at least ten times. The chain combines TRBV6-5 with TRBJ2-2, with D possibly matching TRBD1 (5 bases). Germline V CDR1 and CDR2: MNHEY, SVGAGI. Trimming pared 2 bases from V and 3 bases from J, leaving 10 bases between. This CDR3 has 15 amino acids. CDR3 nucleotide sequence: TGTGCCAGCAGTTACAAGGGGCCCGACACCGGGGAGCTGTTTTTT. Encoded protein: CASSYKGPDTGELFF.

This chain connects TRBV2 to TRBJ2-5; TRBD2 aligns across 7 bases. V lost 6 bases and J lost 2; bases outside the gene matches: 3. This CDR3 region has 13 residues. Germline V CDR1 and CDR2: SNHLY, FYNNEI. This chain's CDR3 is CASRMGGQETQYF. The CDR3 bases are TGTGCCAGCAGGATGGGGGGGCAAGAGACCCAGTACTTC.

V and J are TRBV6-1 and TRBJ1-1; unclear D gene. The germline V and J ends were trimmed by 8 bases and 1 base, with 11 bases remaining between them. Germline V gene lookup returns CDR1 MNHNS and CDR2 SASEGT. The CDR3 has 13 residues. This CDR3 is CASQVGPNTEAFF. The CDR3 DNA follows: TGTGCCAGCCAGGTCGGACCGAACACTGAAGCTTTCTTT.

This clonotype was seen repeatedly, ten times or more. The chain joins TRBV13 to TRBJ1-1; TRBD1 aligns across 7 bases. Germline V gene data show CDR1 as PRHDT and CDR2 as FYEKMQ (reference sequence). V shed 5 bases and J 7 bases; nucleotides not matched to a gene: 10. The CDR3 is made up of 14 amino acids. This CDR3 is CASSARDSGHEAFF. For the CDR3, the DNA is TGTGCCAGCAGCGCCCGGGACAGCGGACATGAAGCTTTCTTT.

This clonotype was counted ten times or more. V usage is TRBV15 and J usage is TRBJ1-1, with 7 bases matching TRBD1. Germline V gene data show CDR1 as LNHNV and CDR2 as YYDKDF (reference sequence). This CDR3 contains 12 residues. V lost 8 bases to trimming and J lost 5 bases; unmatched junction nucleotides: 5. DNA for the CDR3: TGTGCCACCCGAAACAGGGGTACTGAAGCTTTCTTT. Protein: CATRNRGTEAFF. Full variable domain (rest looked up from reference TRBV15 and TRBJ1-1): DAMVIQNPRYQVTQFGKPVTLSCSQTLNHNVMYWYQQKSSQAPKLLFHYYDKDFNNEADTPDNFQSRRPNTSFCFLDIRSPGLGDTAMYLCATRNRGTEAFFGQGTRLTVV.

This clonotype was seen many times. V is TRBV15 and J is TRBJ2-4; tentatively, D is TRBD1 (5 bases). Between the trimmed V and J ends, which lost 0 bases and 2 bases, there was a span of 8 bases. This CDR3 is built from 15 residues. The germline V gene encodes CDR1 LNHNV and CDR2 YYDKDF (reference sequence). CDR3 protein: CATSRDRAPKNIQYF. The DNA for the CDR3 is TGTGCCACCAGCAGAGACAGGGCCCCCAAAAACATTCAGTACTTC.

Many counts were recorded for this clonotype. The chain uses TRBV24-1 and TRBJ2-2; the D is unclear. Trimming removed 0 bases at V and 6 bases at J, with 4 bases between. The germline CDR1 and CDR2 sequences are KGHDR and SFDVKD. CDR3 length: 13 amino acids. The CDR3 loop reads CATSDLGPGELFF. In DNA form, the CDR3 reads TGTGCCACCAGTGATTTGGGGCCCGGGGAGCTGTTTTTT.

Many counts were recorded for this clonotype. This may arise from a read error, as a much more abundant clone is one base away. The chain is built from TRBV30 and TRBJ2-5, with 12 nucleotides matching TRBD2. This CDR3 region has 17 residues. Germline assignment: CDR1 GTSNPN and CDR2 SVGIG (reference sequence). V shed 1 base and J 7 bases; nucleotides not matched to a gene: 13. The CDR3 region has the DNA TGTGCCTGGAGTGCTACTAGCGGGAGGAACCCCTTTCGGACCCAGTACTTC. It is translated as CAWSATSGRNPFRTQYF.

This clonotype was counted ten times or more. The rearrangement links TRBV12-3 or TRBV12-4 to TRBJ1-5; maybe TRBD1 (5 bases). Trimming removed 4 bases at V and 3 bases at J, with 10 bases between. This CDR3 is built from 14 residues. The DNA for the CDR3 is TGTGCCAGCAGTTGGGGAGGGGCCAATCAGCCCCAGCATTTT. Its protein is CASSWGGANQPQHF.

The rearrangement links TRBV11-2 to TRBJ1-6; TRBD1 matches at 7 bases. Germline V gives CDR1 SGHAT, CDR2 FQNNGV. CDR3 size: 15 residues. V trimming: 3 bases; J trimming: 10 bases; junction bases outside the gene matches: 9. The CDR3 DNA reads TGTGCCAGCAGCTTGAACAGGGGCAGGGGGTCACCCCTCCACTTT. Its translation is CASSLNRGRGSPLHF.

This clonotype was seen at least ten times. The chain recombines TRBV6-1 with TRBJ1-5, with D possibly TRBD1 on 5 matching bases. The CDR3 loop spans 15 amino acids. Per the germline V gene, CDR1 is MNHNS and CDR2 is SASEGT. Trimming removed 5 bases at V and 3 bases at J, with 14 bases between. Written as DNA, the CDR3 is TGTGCCAGCAGTACCATCAGGGTCTCCAATCAGCCCCAGCATTTT. Its protein is CASSTIRVSNQPQHF.

Relative to its sample, this clonotype is medium-sized (0.01 to 0.1%). Here the CDR3 reads CASSFSAGPNQPQHF. The CDR3 DNA is TGTGCCAGCAGTTTTTCTGCAGGGCCAAATCAGCCCCAGCATTTT. The V call is TRBV12-3 or TRBV12-4, the J call TRBJ1-5; maybe TRBD1 (5 bases). V was trimmed by 3 bases and J by 4 bases, leaving 13 bases between them. The CDR3 runs to 15 residues.

A single count supports this clonotype. This chain connects TRBV29-1 to TRBJ2-4, with D possibly TRBD2 on 5 matching bases. Germline CDR1 is SQVTM and CDR2 is ANQGSEA. V lost 5 bases and J 4 bases, leaving 9 bases between the germline ends. This CDR3 spans 12 amino acids. This CDR3 is CSVMSGKNIQYF. In DNA, the CDR3 is TGCAGCGTTATGAGCGGAAAAAACATTCAGTACTTC.